This T cell receptor beta chain was profiled in a study of blood T cell repertoires in COVID-19. Whole-study context: Samples came from the United States, Italy and Spain, spanning acute and convalescent COVID-19. Sample material is recorded as cDNA or gDNA derived from T cells, B-cell-depleted T cells, or PBMCs.

Repertoires were generated with immunoSEQ multiplex PCR, while TCRdb's copy carries only in-frame clones and drops some. The sample consists of about 280,000 clones, approximately 78% of them appearing once. The CDR3 covers 14 residues. Trimming pared 2 bases from V and 0 bases from J, leaving 7 bases between. Assignments of participants to cohorts depended upon their own reported clinical history. Exposed volunteers were people who met a COVID-19 case within 2 weeks before study entry. Sequenced input: PBMCs or T cells enriched from blood (not recorded which). The chain combines TRBV23-1 with TRBJ1-1, with no clear D. TRBV23-1 is filed as an ORF, its function uncertain. This sequence was found in a man between 35 and 55 years old who had been exposed to COVID-19. CDR3 coding DNA: TGCGCCAGCAGTCAACACGGTTTGAACACTGAAGCTTTCTTT. Encoded protein: CASSQHGLNTEAFF.